This T cell receptor beta chain was sequenced in a study of blood T cell repertoires in COVID-19. Across the whole study: Acute and convalescent COVID-19 samples came from the United States, Italy and Spain.

Those enrolled in Seattle joined during active infection and were followed longitudinally afterward. Authors' data handling: Estimation of nucleated cell counts was performed using reference gene primer amplification. Data came from immunoSEQ multiplex PCR; TCRdb stores just in-frame clones and leaves some out. That table furnishes V, J and clone size, whereas the DNA furnished D and trimming. The table includes fewer than 300,000 clones, roughly 84% detected once. This CDR3 contains 13 residues. V was shortened by 3 bases and J by 4 bases, with 10 bases between the two germline ends. Germline V CDR1 and CDR2: SGHDT, YYEEEE.

The chain combines TRBV5-6 with TRBJ2-5; tentative D call: TRBD2 (6 bases). This TCR derives from a human donor with COVID-19, enrolled during active disease. The donor label of this sample is uncertain. The sample was peripheral blood. Written as DNA, the CDR3 is TGTGCCAGCAGCTCGGAGGGAGTAGAGACCCAGTACTTC. It translates to CASSSEGVETQYF. The variable domain in full, completed from reference TRBV5-6 and TRBJ2-5, reads DAGVTQSPTHLIKTRGQQVTLRCSPKSGHDTVSWYQQALGQGPQFIFQYYEEEERQRGNFPDRFSGHQFPNYSSELNVNALLLGDSALYLCASSSEGVETQYFGPGTRLLVL.